These T cell receptor beta chains were read from a single sample in a study of blood T cell repertoires in COVID-19. Data came from immunoSEQ multiplex PCR; TCRdb stores just in-frame clones and leaves some out. The sample yields more than 300,000 clones, roughly 89% seen once. Sequencing was carried out using peripheral blood. The origin of the receptors is a woman in her twenties or thirties with COVID-19, enrolled during active disease. The CDR3 runs from the conserved cysteine through the conserved F or W. The order of the fields is V gene, D gene, J gene, clone size, CDR3 protein, CDR3 DNA. The D gene is left open where the match is weak. Size tells how often a clone was seen (once, few, many) or the class of an expanded clone, and some rows leave it out.

>TRBV4-2|TRBD2|TRBJ2-2|many
CASSHPDLAGGDTGELFF
TGTGCCAGCAGCCACCCCGACCTAGCGGGGGGGGACACCGGGGAGCTGTTTTTT
>TRBV7-3|TRBD2|TRBJ2-1|once
CASSLGLAGGNEQFF
TGTGCCAGCAGCTTAGGTCTAGCGGGGGGAAATGAGCAGTTCTTC
>TRBV10-1|NA|TRBJ2-1|NA
CASSQRGRGAYNEQFF
TGCGCCAGCAGTCAAAGGGGGCGGGGGGCCTACAATGAGCAGTTCTTC
>TRBV27|TRBD2|TRBJ2-2|NA
CASYSRLAGGPWVAGELFF
TGTGCCAGCTACTCAAGGCTAGCGGGGGGGCCTTGGGTAGCCGGGGAGCTGTTTTTT
>TRBV7-9|NA|TRBJ1-2|once
CASTLTAYGYTF
TGTGCCAGCACCCTGACAGCCTATGGCTACACCTTC
>TRBV19|NA|TRBJ1-5|NA
CASSKTGVEPQPQHF
TGTGCCAGTAGTAAGACAGGAGTCGAGCCTCAGCCCCAGCATTTT
>TRBV12-3/TRBV12-4|TRBD1|TRBJ1-5|NA
CASGNAGGQPQHF
TGTGCCAGCGGGAACGCAGGGGGTCAGCCCCAGCATTTT
>TRBV6-1|TRBD2|TRBJ2-1|many
CASSEAAGGPNEQFF
TGTGCCAGCAGTGAAGCGGCGGGGGGGCCAAATGAGCAGTTCTTC
>TRBV7-2|NA|TRBJ2-3|NA
CASSSEGRTNTDTQYF
TGTGCCAGCAGCTCGGAGGGTAGGACTAACACAGATACGCAGTATTTT
>TRBV7-8|NA|TRBJ1-2|NA
CASSLAPSGGYTF
TGTGCCAGCAGCTTAGCGCCCTCGGGAGGCTACACCTTC
>TRBV11-2|NA|TRBJ2-1|NA
CASSPIWESSYNEQFF
TGTGCCAGCAGCCCCATTTGGGAGAGCTCCTACAATGAGCAGTTCTTC
>TRBV12-3/TRBV12-4|TRBD1|TRBJ2-7|NA
CASTTDRDEQYF
TGTGCCAGCACCACGGACAGGGACGAGCAGTACTTC
>TRBV18|NA|TRBJ2-5|NA
CASSPGFQETQYF
TGTGCCAGCTCGCCGGGGTTTCAAGAGACCCAGTACTTC
>TRBV27|NA|TRBJ2-6|few
CASSQMSGANVLTF
TGTGCCAGCAGCCAAATGTCTGGGGCCAACGTCCTGACTTTC
>TRBV9|NA|TRBJ2-3|NA
CASSVDHRATDTQYF
TGTGCCAGCAGCGTAGATCACAGGGCCACAGATACGCAGTATTTT
>TRBV6-2/TRBV6-3|NA|TRBJ2-2|NA
CASSYWQAAGELFF
TGTGCCAGCAGTTACTGGCAGGCCGCGGGGGAGCTGTTTTTT
>TRBV3-1/TRBV3-2|NA|TRBJ1-3|few
CASSQQGSGNTIYF
TGTGCCAGCAGCCAACAGGGATCTGGAAACACCATATATTTT
>TRBV18|NA|TRBJ1-3|NA
CASSPPGPSSGNTIYF
TGTGCCAGCTCACCACCGGGGCCGAGCTCTGGAAACACCATATATTTT
>TRBV11-3|TRBD1|TRBJ2-1|once
CASSQGQGIYNEQFF
TGTGCCAGCAGCCAAGGACAGGGGATCTACAATGAGCAGTTCTTC
>TRBV5-4|TRBD1|TRBJ1-6|NA
CASSWTGNSPLHF
TGTGCCAGCAGCTGGACAGGGAATTCACCCCTCCACTTT
>TRBV11-2|NA|TRBJ2-5|NA
CASSPKPETQYF
TGTGCCAGCAGCCCAAAGCCAGAGACCCAGTACTTC
>TRBV7-8|TRBD1|TRBJ2-3|once
CASSLRTGVPLDTQYF
TGTGCCAGCAGCTTAAGGACAGGGGTCCCACTTGATACGCAGTATTTT
>TRBV5-1|TRBD1|TRBJ2-2|NA
CASRTSYRDRHFETGELFF
TGCGCCAGCCGCACGTCGTATCGGGACAGGCATTTTGAAACCGGGGAGCTGTTTTTT
>TRBV7-8|NA|TRBJ1-1|NA
CASSLGGGRLGKEAFF
TGTGCCAGCAGCTTAGGAGGAGGCCGCCTGGGCAAGGAAGCTTTCTTT
>TRBV5-1|NA|TRBJ1-5|NA
CASSLGGSNQPQHF
TGCGCCAGCAGCTTGGGCGGCAGCAATCAGCCCCAGCATTTT
>TRBV5-8|NA|TRBJ2-5|NA
CASSLADIGALRETQYF
TGTGCCAGCAGCTTGGCGGACATCGGAGCCCTTAGGGAGACCCAGTACTTC
>TRBV10-3|NA|TRBJ1-1|NA
CAISESNQGFTEAFF
TGTGCCATCAGTGAGTCGAATCAGGGGTTCACTGAAGCTTTCTTT
>TRBV28|TRBD1|TRBJ1-4|NA
CASTAGTGTREKLFF
TGTGCCAGCACCGCCGGGACAGGGACGAGAGAAAAACTGTTTTTT
>TRBV21-1|NA|TRBJ1-1|NA
CASRSAGRKNTEAFF
TGTGCCAGCAGATCTGCCGGCAGGAAGAACACTGAAGCTTTCTTT
>TRBV6-2/TRBV6-3|NA|TRBJ1-5|NA
CASSYPPDRSSSNQPQHF
TGTGCCAGCAGTTACCCCCCCGACAGGTCCTCTTCCAATCAGCCCCAGCATTTT
>TRBV7-2|NA|TRBJ2-5|NA
CASSSGQRETQYF
TGTGCCAGCAGCTCGGGACAAAGAGAGACCCAGTACTTC
>TRBV5-1|TRBD1|TRBJ2-7|few
CASSLVDNRGSYEQYF
TGCGCCAGCAGCTTGGTGGATAACAGGGGCTCCTACGAGCAGTACTTC
>TRBV5-1|TRBD1|TRBJ1-1|NA
CASSLDQGGMNTEAFF
TGCGCCAGCAGCTTGGATCAGGGGGGTATGAACACTGAAGCTTTCTTT
>TRBV4-1|NA|TRBJ1-4|NA
CASSSPRGEKLFF
TGCGCCAGCAGCTCCCCCAGGGGTGAAAAACTGTTTTTT
>TRBV27|TRBD2|TRBJ2-3|NA
CASRRTSGGTDTQYF
TGTGCCAGCAGGCGCACTAGCGGGGGAACAGATACGCAGTATTTT
>TRBV6-5|NA|TRBJ1-5|NA
CATRAGVSGNQPQHF
TGTGCCACCCGGGCAGGGGTTTCGGGCAATCAGCCCCAGCATTTT
>TRBV10-2|TRBD2|TRBJ2-3|once
CASSEAGGRTDTQYF
TGCGCCAGCAGTGAGGCGGGGGGACGCACAGATACGCAGTATTTT
>TRBV20-1|TRBD1|TRBJ1-5|many
CSASQGADQPQHF
TGCAGTGCTAGTCAGGGGGCGGATCAGCCCCAGCATTTT
>TRBV7-2|TRBD1|TRBJ1-5|NA
CASSPTGGLQPQHF
TGTGCCAGCAGCCCGACAGGGGGCCTTCAGCCCCAGCATTTT
>TRBV19|TRBD1|TRBJ1-2|NA
CASRHQQGARKRDGYTF
TGTGCCAGCCGGCACCAACAGGGGGCACGGAAAAGGGATGGCTACACCTTC
>TRBV11-2|NA|TRBJ1-1|NA
CASSLDRTMGSEAFF
TGTGCCAGCAGCTTAGATCGGACGATGGGGAGTGAAGCTTTCTTT
>TRBV3-1/TRBV3-2|NA|TRBJ1-2|NA
CASSQDDGARERRGYTF
TGTGCCAGCAGCCAAGATGATGGGGCGCGGGAAAGAAGGGGCTACACCTTC
>TRBV4-3|NA|TRBJ1-2|NA
CASSPGTLANYGYTF
TGCGCCAGCAGCCCAGGGACACTAGCTAACTATGGCTACACCTTC
>TRBV5-1|NA|TRBJ2-1|NA
CASSSPNVANEQFF
TGCGCCAGCAGCTCCCCAAATGTAGCCAATGAGCAGTTCTTC
>TRBV30|NA|TRBJ2-7|NA
CAWSYGGDSYEQYF
TGTGCCTGGAGTTATGGGGGCGATTCCTACGAGCAGTACTTC
>TRBV13|TRBD1|TRBJ2-1|NA
CASRSTGSAPTTGNEQFF
TGTGCCAGCAGATCGACAGGGTCTGCCCCCACTACGGGGAATGAGCAGTTCTTC
>TRBV21-1|NA|TRBJ1-4|once
CASSGEGHYEKLFF
TGTGCCAGCAGCGGGGAGGGTCATTATGAAAAACTGTTTTTT
>TRBV7-2|NA|TRBJ1-1|NA
CASSLDLYTEAFF
TGTGCCAGCAGCTTAGATCTCTACACTGAAGCTTTCTTT
>TRBV14|NA|TRBJ1-1|few
CASSPGQSTEAFF
TGTGCCAGCAGCCCCGGACAGTCCACTGAAGCTTTCTTT
>TRBV4-2|NA|TRBJ2-1|NA
CASSQEPAVSNNEQFF
TGTGCCAGCAGCCAAGAGCCAGCGGTATCAAACAATGAGCAGTTCTTC
>TRBV27|NA|TRBJ1-6|NA
CASSFGVLGVTPLHF
TGTGCCAGCAGTTTTGGGGTTTTGGGAGTGACACCCCTCCACTTT
>TRBV18|NA|TRBJ1-4|NA
CASSSGVDEKLFF
TGTGCCAGCTCGTCAGGGGTGGACGAAAAACTGTTTTTT
>TRBV24-1|NA|TRBJ1-2|NA
CATSDRTDNGYTF
TGTGCCACCAGTGACCGGACAGATAATGGCTACACCTTC
>TRBV15|TRBD1|TRBJ1-4|NA
CATSRDQGAQEKLFF
TGTGCCACCAGCAGAGATCAGGGGGCGCAGGAAAAACTGTTTTTT
>TRBV5-4|NA|TRBJ1-1|NA
CASSLGYGVNTEAFF
TGTGCCAGCAGCTTGGGATACGGTGTGAACACTGAAGCTTTCTTT
>TRBV2|NA|TRBJ2-7|few
CASSSRIAYEQYF
TGTGCCAGCAGTTCGCGAATTGCCTACGAGCAGTACTTC
>TRBV7-3|NA|TRBJ2-3|NA
CASSPTVELDTQYF
TGTGCCAGCAGCCCGACTGTTGAGTTGGATACGCAGTATTTT